Listed below are T cell receptor beta chains from one sample, sequenced in a study of blood T cell repertoires in COVID-19. The table came from immunoSEQ multiplex PCR; TCRdb's copy has only in-frame clones and leaves some out. The repertoire holds around 210,000 clones, 85% seen once, with 4.5% to 5.5% in the top ten. Sequencing was performed on peripheral blood. The source of these receptors is a man between 50 and 59 years old with COVID-19, enrolled during active disease. Both conserved end residues are part of each CDR3. A D gene is named only where the DNA matches it firmly. A clone size is listed for some rows: how often the clone was seen (once, few, many), or a class if it is expanded.

. . TRBJ2-5 14 TRBV5-1 CASSKPGIQETQYF TGCGCCAGCAGCAAACCAGGGATCCAAGAGACCCAGTACTTC
TRBD1 . TRBJ2-7 14 TRBV3-1/TRBV3-2 CTSSQRGQDYEQYF TGTACCAGCAGCCAAAGGGGACAGGACTACGAGCAGTACTTC
TRBD2 . TRBJ2-3 16 TRBV7-9 CASSLLAGGSTDTQYF TGTGCCAGCAGCCTTCTTGCGGGGGGAAGCACAGATACGCAGTATTTT
. . TRBJ2-1 14 TRBV9 CASSVGQNYNEQFF TGTGCCAGCAGCGTAGGCCAGAACTACAATGAGCAGTTCTTC
. . TRBJ1-1 16 TRBV7-9 CASSHRGGGANTEAFF TGTGCCAGCAGCCACCGGGGGGGAGGAGCGAACACTGAAGCTTTCTTT
TRBD2 . TRBJ2-5 18 TRBV5-8 CASSRGRLAGAGQETQYF TGTGCCAGCAGCAGGGGGCGACTAGCGGGGGCCGGACAAGAGACCCAGTACTTC
TRBD1 . TRBJ1-2 14 TRBV5-4 CASTFGDRNYGYTF TGTGCCAGCACCTTCGGGGACAGAAACTATGGCTACACCTTC
TRBD1 . TRBJ1-3 16 TRBV5-4 CASSFSQGATGNTIYF TGTGCCAGCAGCTTTTCACAGGGGGCAACTGGAAACACCATATATTTT
. . TRBJ1-5 11 TRBV6-5 CASQLDQPQHF TGTGCCAGCCAATTAGATCAGCCCCAGCATTTT
TRBD1 . TRBJ2-7 14 TRBV27 CASSSWTGFHEQYF TGTGCCAGCAGTTCTTGGACAGGGTTCCACGAGCAGTACTTC
. . TRBJ2-7 14 TRBV2 CASSERQRFGEQYF TGTGCCAGCAGTGAACGGCAGCGTTTCGGAGAGCAGTACTTC
TRBD1 . TRBJ2-3 12 TRBV30 CAWSADRGRQYF TGTGCCTGGAGTGCGGACAGGGGACGGCAGTATTTT
. . TRBJ2-5 13 TRBV18 CASSPWGGETQYF TGTGCCAGCTCACCCTGGGGCGGCGAGACCCAGTACTTC
TRBD1 . TRBJ1-2 15 TRBV2 CASRADREGHYGYTF TGTGCCAGCAGAGCGGACAGGGAAGGGCACTATGGCTACACCTTC
. . TRBJ2-3 14 TRBV9 CASSVGGHGDTQYF TGTGCCAGCAGCGTAGGCGGCCACGGAGATACGCAGTATTTT
. . TRBJ1-2 15 TRBV6-2/TRBV6-3 CASSPDTLMGRGYTF TGTGCCAGCAGTCCAGACACCCTGATGGGTCGTGGCTACACCTTC
TRBD2 . TRBJ2-7 14 TRBV9 CASSVGEGISEQYF TGTGCCAGCAGCGTAGGGGAGGGTATCAGCGAGCAGTACTTC
. . TRBJ1-4 15 TRBV7-2 CASSLAQGTNEKLFF TGTGCCAGCAGCTTAGCTCAGGGAACTAATGAAAAACTGTTTTTT
. . TRBJ1-1 11 TRBV20-1 CSARDVIEAFF TGCAGTGCTAGAGATGTCATTGAAGCTTTCTTT
. few TRBJ2-6 16 TRBV7-3 CASSPRQYSGANVLTF TGTGCCAGCAGCCCGAGACAGTACTCTGGGGCCAACGTCCTGACTTTC
. few TRBJ1-5 13 TRBV18 CASSPLESQPQHF TGTGCCAGCTCACCTCTGGAGAGTCAGCCCCAGCATTTT
TRBD1 few TRBJ2-1 14 TRBV7-9 CASSLGQGRNEQFF TGTGCCAGCAGCTTAGGACAGGGGAGGAATGAGCAGTTCTTC
TRBD1 . TRBJ1-3 14 TRBV7-9 CASSYPGTGKTIYF TGTGCCAGCAGCTACCCCGGGACAGGAAAAACCATATATTTT
TRBD1 few TRBJ2-1 16 TRBV11-2 CASSLETGGGLMEQFF TGTGCCAGCAGCCTAGAGACAGGGGGGGGACTCATGGAGCAGTTCTTC
TRBD1 . TRBJ2-7 15 TRBV28 CASSPTGGNSYEQYF TGTGCCAGCAGTCCGACAGGGGGCAACTCCTACGAGCAGTACTTC
. . TRBJ1-6 16 TRBV9 CASSVDPGTSNSPLHF TGTGCCAGCAGCGTAGACCCAGGGACTTCAAATTCACCCCTCCACTTT
. . TRBJ2-7 13 TRBV28 CASMRPTLYEQYF TGTGCCAGCATGCGGCCGACCCTCTACGAGCAGTACTTC
. . TRBJ1-1 12 TRBV14 CASSHDSFEAFF TGTGCCAGCAGCCACGACAGCTTTGAAGCTTTCTTT
. . TRBJ1-6 16 TRBV2 CASSAGGGQYNSPLHF TGTGCCAGCAGTGCGGGTGGGGGCCAATATAATTCACCCCTCCACTTT
TRBD1 once TRBJ2-6 15 TRBV9 CASSETGYRANVLTF TGTGCCAGCAGCGAGACAGGGTATCGGGCCAACGTCCTGACTTTC
TRBD2 . TRBJ2-7 14 TRBV5-5 CASSSTGTTYEQYF TGTGCCAGCAGCTCAACCGGGACTACCTACGAGCAGTACTTC
TRBD1 . TRBJ1-2 13 TRBV12-3/TRBV12-4 CASSLTGGIGYTF TGTGCCAGCAGTTTAACAGGGGGCATTGGCTACACCTTC
. . TRBJ2-1 14 TRBV7-2 CASSLVQGRNEQFF TGTGCCAGCAGCTTAGTACAGGGGAGGAATGAGCAGTTCTTC
TRBD2 few TRBJ2-5 20 TRBV3-1/TRBV3-2 CASSQDSGLAGRGYQETQYF TGTGCCAGCAGCCAAGATTCGGGACTAGCGGGGCGGGGGTACCAAGAGACCCAGTACTTC
TRBD2 . TRBJ2-1 18 TRBV7-8 CASSFGTSGGPSYNEQFF TGTGCCAGCAGCTTCGGGACTAGCGGGGGCCCCTCCTACAATGAGCAGTTCTTC
TRBD2 once TRBJ2-7 16 TRBV5-1 CASSLGLAGTTYEQYF TGCGCCAGCAGCTTGGGCCTAGCGGGGACCACCTACGAGCAGTACTTC
. . TRBJ1-2 14 TRBV10-1 CASITHRVDYGYTF TGCGCCAGCATAACGCACAGGGTAGACTATGGCTACACCTTC
. once TRBJ2-5 12 TRBV7-7 CASSPDWLTQYF TGTGCTAGCAGTCCAGACTGGTTGACCCAGTACTTC
. . TRBJ2-5 14 TRBV11-1 CASSPTGFQETQYF TGTGCCAGCAGCCCGACAGGATTCCAAGAGACCCAGTACTTC
. . TRBJ1-6 15 TRBV6-4 CASSSQARNNSPLHF TGTGCCAGCAGTTCCCAGGCGCGTAATAATTCACCCCTCCACTTT
TRBD1 . TRBJ1-1 15 TRBV19 CASSIRDRDSTEAFF TGTGCCAGTAGTATACGGGACAGGGATAGCACTGAAGCTTTCTTT
TRBD2 . TRBJ2-5 14 TRBV20-1 CSASVAGSLETQYF TGCAGTGCTAGTGTAGCGGGGAGCCTAGAGACCCAGTACTTC
. . TRBJ1-2 13 TRBV5-4 CASSSAPRDGYTF TGTGCCAGCAGCTCGGCCCCGAGGGATGGCTACACCTTC
. . TRBJ2-3 14 TRBV9 CASSVATGTDTQYF TGTGCCAGCAGCGTAGCCACAGGGACAGATACGCAGTATTTT
TRBD2 . TRBJ2-3 15 TRBV5-5 CASSLGVTPGGTQYF TGTGCCAGCAGCTTGGGGGTAACACCGGGGGGTACGCAGTATTTT
. . TRBJ2-2 16 TRBV4-3 CASSPQSLARGGELFF TGCGCCAGCAGCCCCCAGTCCCTAGCTAGAGGCGGGGAGCTGTTTTTT
. . TRBJ2-7 13 TRBV12-3/TRBV12-4 CASSLEQGAEQYF TGTGCCAGCAGTTTAGAACAGGGTGCCGAGCAGTACTTC
. . TRBJ1-1 13 TRBV12-3/TRBV12-4 CASSQRGYGEAFF TGTGCCAGCAGTCAGCGGGGGTACGGTGAAGCTTTCTTT
TRBD1 once TRBJ1-2 16 TRBV4-2 CASRGGGQALNYGYTF TGTGCCAGCCGAGGGGGTGGACAGGCGCTTAACTATGGCTACACCTTC
. . TRBJ1-2 15 TRBV7-2 CASSLEVGRGYGYTF TGTGCCAGCAGCTTAGAGGTCGGCAGGGGCTATGGCTACACCTTC
TRBD2 . TRBJ2-2 18 TRBV4-1 CASSQGRAGFLNTGELFF TGCGCCAGCAGCCAAGGGCGAGCGGGGTTTCTAAACACCGGGGAGCTGTTTTTT
. once TRBJ1-2 11 TRBV20-1 CSAPVLGGYTF TGCAGTGCTCCGGTCCTAGGCGGCTACACCTTC
. . TRBJ1-1 15 TRBV19 CASSLSDQVNTEAFF TGTGCCAGTAGTTTATCCGATCAGGTGAACACTGAAGCTTTCTTT
TRBD2 few TRBJ2-5 13 TRBV19 CATRRGGEETQYF TGTGCCACCCGGCGGGGGGGAGAAGAGACCCAGTACTTC
TRBD1 . TRBJ2-7 16 TRBV4-1 CASSQVFGTGTYEQYF TGCGCCAGCAGCCAAGTCTTCGGGACAGGGACATACGAGCAGTACTTC
TRBD2 . TRBJ2-6 18 TRBV19 CASSIGGGLSSGANVLTF TGTGCCAGTAGTATAGGGGGAGGGTTAAGCTCTGGGGCCAACGTCCTGACTTTC
. . TRBJ1-6 20 TRBV4-3 CASSQDWAAATGYLNSPLHF TGCGCCAGCAGCCAAGATTGGGCCGCGGCTACAGGTTACCTTAATTCACCCCTCCACTTT
. . TRBJ1-3 14 TRBV3-1/TRBV3-2 CASSLSAGGNTIYF TGTGCCAGCAGCCTTTCGGCAGGGGGAAACACCATATATTTT
. . TRBJ2-2 14 TRBV5-1 CASSLAGDTGELFF TGCGCCAGCAGCTTGGCCGGGGATACCGGGGAGCTGTTTTTT
. . TRBJ2-3 14 TRBV11-1 CASRTGGVADTQYF TGTGCCAGCCGTACGGGGGGCGTAGCAGATACGCAGTATTTT